This is a list of T cell receptor beta chains from one sample in a study of T cell responses to AZD1222 COVID-19 vaccine. Produced via immunoSEQ multiplex PCR; TCRdb's table is partial and in-frame only. This table has 100,000 to 150,000 clones, around 90% appearing once. This sample comprised peripheral blood, obtained on day 0 of AZD1222 vaccination. All receptors derive from an adult in good health. CDR3s leave out the opening cysteine and the closing phenylalanine or tryptophan.

v_call cdr3_aa
TRBV7-3 ASSGPGNTEAF
TRBV5-6 ASTLQGISGNTIY
TRBV9 ASSVVEGTYNEQF
TRBV19 ASSTARVGYT
TRBV4-2 ASSQGVGNTIY
TRBV2 ASSGSRDYGYT
TRBV6-5 ASSYSNMNEQF
TRBV19 ASSLDGTIYGYT
TRBV6-5 ASSSPPGGGGDTQY
TRBV5-1 ASSLGSLGYGYT
TRBV12-3/TRBV12-4 AVVGPPNYGYT
TRBV27 ASRALGETQY
TRBV27 ASSLVGEEQY
TRBV19 ASIDWSILHYGYT
TRBV3-1/TRBV3-2 ASAGGSNYGYT
TRBV7-9 ASSLLDSNQPQH